Listed here are 15 T cell receptor beta chains from one sample, sequenced in a study of identical twins (dated by TCRdb to the mid-2010s). The library was generated by 5' RACE. Sequencing was carried out with an Illumina HiSeq 2000. Through fastp at Q25 and MiXCR, TCRdb rebuilt clones from the public reads, retaining in-frame beta chains. All rows with the same CDR3 protein become a single entry with the most common DNA and genes. The sample has around 1.7 million distinct CDR3 sequences on record, less than 40% of them singletons. Less than 0.35% of the sample is held by the ten biggest clonotypes. Material: cord blood. These TCRs come from a newborn girl in good health.

J is TRBJ2-3 and V is TRBV3-1; TRBD1 is a possible D gene (6 bases). The ends were cut back, 4 bases at V and 3 bases at J, with 14 bases in the middle. Germline values: CDR1 LGHDT, CDR2 YNNKEL (reference sequence). CDR3 length: 15 residues. For the CDR3, the DNA is TGTGCCAGCAGCCCAACGATAGGGGGTACAGATACGCAGTATTTT. Translation: CASSPTIGGTDTQYF.

The CDR3 here is CSARWGRTDTQYF. The DNA of the CDR3 is TGCAGTGCTAGGTGGGGGCGCACAGATACGCAGTATTTT. The rearrangement joins TRBV20-1 to TRBJ2-3; D possibly corresponds to TRBD1 (6 bases). Germline assignment: CDR1 DFQATT and CDR2 SNEGSKA (reference sequence). CDR3 length equals 13 residues. V was shortened by 3 bases and J by 1 base, with 8 bases between the two germline ends.

A few counts support this clonotype. V usage is TRBV25-1 and J usage is TRBJ1-4; 7 positions match TRBD1. The trim removed 6 bases at V and 2 bases at J, leaving 6 bases unmatched. The CDR3 runs 15 residues. Germline V gives CDR1 MGHDK, CDR2 SYGVNS. CDR3 in DNA: TGTGCCAGCAGAGAAACAGGGGTCACTAATGAAAAACTGTTTTTT. It specifies CASRETGVTNEKLFF.

About this clonotype: This likely comes from a read error, as the CDR3 has no conserved phenylalanine or tryptophan at its end. This chain uses TRBV6-1 with TRBJ2-3; D could derive from TRBD1 or TRBD2 (6 bases each). V lost 4 bases, J lost 0 bases, and 20 bases lay in between. Germline V gene lookup returns CDR1 MNHNS and CDR2 SASEGT. The CDR3 is made up of 18 amino acids. CDR3 protein: CASSGAGDQGLSTDTQYV. Here the CDR3 DNA reads TGTGCCAGCAGTGGGGCAGGGGACCAGGGACTTAGCACAGATACGCAGTATGTT.

This clonotype turned up a few times. CDR3 sequence: CSATAGTRSSNEQYF. As DNA, the CDR3 is TGCAGTGCTACTGCGGGGACTAGATCGAGTAACGAGCAGTACTTC. J is TRBJ2-7 and V is TRBV20-1, with 8 bases identical to TRBD2. CDR3 length: 15 amino acids. Germline V gene lookup returns CDR1 DFQATT and CDR2 SNEGSKA (reference sequence). The junction had 13 bases not matched to a gene; V was cut back by 4 bases and J by 5 bases.

The gene calls are TRBV5-1 and TRBJ2-1, with a weak D call TRBD2 (5 bases). This CDR3 contains 17 residues. Trimming removed 0 bases at V and 4 bases at J, with 17 bases between. The germline V gene has CDR1 SGHRS and CDR2 YFSETQ. The CDR3 nucleotides read TGCGCCAGCAGCTTGGCTAGAGGAGGCCTCCAGTACAATGAGCAGTTCTTC. It is translated as CASSLARGGLQYNEQFF.

This chain joins TRBV12-3 or TRBV12-4 and TRBJ2-5; no firm D call. CDR3 size: 13 residues. V gave up 1 base and J gave up 13 bases, with 16 bases separating them. The CDR3 nucleotides are TGTGCCAGCAGTTTAGGTCAGCCTTACGAGCGGTACTTC. Translated, it gives CASSLGQPYERYF.

This clonotype was seen many times. The rearrangement links TRBV5-1 to TRBJ2-1; 12 bases are a match to TRBD1. J lost 7 bases, V lost 2 bases, and 4 bases had no gene match. The CDR3 runs to 15 residues. Germline V gives CDR1 SGHRS, CDR2 YFSETQ. The CDR3 DNA is TGCGCCAGCAGCTTTCCGGGACAGGGGGCGAATGAGCAGTTCTTC. Translated: CASSFPGQGANEQFF. Supplemented by reference TRBV5-1 and TRBJ2-1, the full variable domain reads KAGVTQTPRYLIKTRGQQVTLSCSPISGHRSVSWYQQTPGQGLQFLFEYFSETQRNKGNFPGRFSGRQFSNSRSEMNVSTLELGDSALYLCASSFPGQGANEQFFGPGTRLTVL.

The V call is TRBV25-1, the J call TRBJ1-4; possibly TRBD1 for D (5 bases). The germline V gene has CDR1 MGHDK and CDR2 SYGVNS. Trimming cost V 0 bases and J 8 bases, with 10 bases left between them. The CDR3 has 14 residues. This CDR3 is CASSEYRGVEKLFF. In DNA form, the CDR3 reads TGTGCCAGCAGTGAATATAGGGGTGTAGAAAAACTGTTTTTT.

The V gene is TRBV4-2, the J gene TRBJ1-1, with D perhaps matching TRBD1 (5 bases). Trimming removed 6 bases from V and 5 bases from J, with 13 bases in between. Germline-derived CDR1 and CDR2 are LGHNA and YNFKEQ. The CDR3 extends over 13 amino acids. In DNA, the CDR3 is TGTGCCAGCAGGCGCAATGGGGGGACTGAAGCTTTCTTT. Its translation is CASRRNGGTEAFF.

This sequence joins TRBV20-1 and TRBJ2-7; 7 bases are a match to TRBD1. Trimming removed 5 bases from V and 3 bases from J; junction bases left unmatched: 13. The CDR3 length is 15 residues. From germline, CDR1 is DFQATT and CDR2 SNEGSKA (reference sequence). CDR3 sequence: CSASLRQGALYEQYF. CDR3 nucleotide sequence: TGCAGTGCTTCTCTCAGACAGGGAGCCCTCTACGAGCAGTACTTC.

This clonotype was seen just once. V usage is TRBV11-2 and J usage is TRBJ2-2; D perhaps matches TRBD2 (6 bases). CDR1 and CDR2 (germline): SGHAT, FQNNGV. Trimming shortened V by 5 bases and J by 0 bases, and 13 bases separated the two germline ends. The CDR3 runs 16 residues. The CDR3 bases are TGTGCCAGCAGCCAACGGGGGTTCGCGAACACCGGGGAGCTGTTTTTT. This codes for CASSQRGFANTGELFF.

The sample holds a few counts of this clonotype. The chain joins TRBV7-9 to TRBJ1-2; D is uncertain. Germline V CDR1 and CDR2: SEHNR, FQNEAQ (reference sequence). The CDR3 extends over 13 amino acids. V dropped 0 bases and J dropped 8 bases, with 10 bases sitting between them. The CDR3 DNA reads as TGTGCCAGCAGCTTAGCCCGACGACTGGGCTACACCTTC. Amino acids: CASSLARRLGYTF.

The sample holds a few counts of this clonotype. This rearrangement joins TRBV29-1 to TRBJ2-3; TRBD1 matches at 9 bases. The CDR3 covers 16 residues. Germline values: CDR1 SQVTM, CDR2 ANQGSEA. After removal of 5 bases from V and 3 bases from J, the junction contained 12 bases not matched to a gene. The CDR3 loop is CSVRGTRDRATDTQYF. The CDR3 DNA follows: TGCAGCGTTAGGGGGACCAGGGACAGGGCAACAGATACGCAGTATTTT.

The chain couples TRBV5-1 to TRBJ1-1, with 11 bases matching TRBD1. V was pared by 4 bases and J by 1 base, with 9 bases of the junction left unmatched. Germline assignment: CDR1 SGHRS and CDR2 YFSETQ. The CDR3 runs 17 residues. The DNA for the CDR3 is TGCGCCAGCAGCCCGGGACAGGGGGTCCATTCGAACACTGAAGCTTTCTTT. The encoded protein is CASSPGQGVHSNTEAFF.